This T cell receptor beta chain was recorded in a study of OX40 agonist ivuxolimab in advanced cancers. Sequenced by immunoSEQ multiplex PCR; TCRdb stores in-frame clones only, minus some. The repertoire holds about 85,000 clones, with 80% to 90% as singletons. The TCR originated in an adult with an advanced solid tumor such as melanoma, head and neck, liver or kidney cancer. Sequencing was performed on CD4+ or CD8+ T cells sorted from blood, taken in a trial of the OX40 agonist ivuxolimab.

CDR3: CASSLRTDNNQPQHF. CDR3 nucleotides: TGTGCCAGCAGCTTGAGGACAGACAACAATCAGCCCCAGCATTTT. The J gene is TRBJ1-5, the V gene TRBV5-5; D might be TRBD1 (6 bases). Trimming took 1 base from V and 3 from J, leaving 11 bases between them. This CDR3 contains 15 residues. The germline gives CDR1 SGHKS, CDR2 YYEKEE (reference sequence).